This T cell receptor (beta chain) was captured in a study of prognosis after radiotherapy for stage I lung cancer. Study overall: Considered medically inoperable were all of the patients with non-small cell lung cancer. Therapy given concurrently with stereotactic body radiotherapy reached no patient.

The CDR3 is 16 residues long. Germline V gene sequence: CDR1 MDHEN, CDR2 SYDVKM. This clonotype was seen ten or more times. Its antigen is unidentified. Sequence at one end of the junction differs from germline and may be a read error. Genomic DNA served as the source from which two-round multiplex PCR generated TCR beta CDR3 amplicons. Used in first-round PCR were primers specific to each TRBV and TRBJ gene. MiXCR was run by TCRdb on the multiplex PCR reads, yielding one entry per CDR3 protein. The sample shows about 13,000 distinct CDR3 sequences, around 50% of them seen only once. Study-level findings and limits: Compared with a median of 10,088 beforehand, unique TCR clone counts dropped to some 6,900 after stereotactic body radiation therapy.

This TCR came from a donor aged 50 or older with non-small cell lung cancer. The sample was PBMCs, taken before or after stereotactic body radiation therapy (not recorded which). V gene TRBV28 combines with J gene TRBJ2-7; 10 bases align to TRBD2. The CDR3 DNA is TGTGCCAGCAGCTTATTTCGTCTAGCGGGAGTGGGTGAGCAGTACTTC. Amino acids: CASSLFRLAGVGEQYF.